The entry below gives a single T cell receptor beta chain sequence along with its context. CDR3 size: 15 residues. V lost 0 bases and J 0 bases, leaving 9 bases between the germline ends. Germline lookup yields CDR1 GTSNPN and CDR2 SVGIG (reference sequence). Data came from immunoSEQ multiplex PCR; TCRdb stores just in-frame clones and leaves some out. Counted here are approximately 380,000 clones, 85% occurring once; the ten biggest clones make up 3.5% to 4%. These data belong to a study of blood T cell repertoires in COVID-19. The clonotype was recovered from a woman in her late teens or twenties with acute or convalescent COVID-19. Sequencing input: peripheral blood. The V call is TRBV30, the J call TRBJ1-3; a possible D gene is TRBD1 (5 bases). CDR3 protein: CAWSVGQNSGNTIYF. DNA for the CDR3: TGTGCCTGGAGTGTAGGACAAAACTCTGGAAACACCATATATTTT.